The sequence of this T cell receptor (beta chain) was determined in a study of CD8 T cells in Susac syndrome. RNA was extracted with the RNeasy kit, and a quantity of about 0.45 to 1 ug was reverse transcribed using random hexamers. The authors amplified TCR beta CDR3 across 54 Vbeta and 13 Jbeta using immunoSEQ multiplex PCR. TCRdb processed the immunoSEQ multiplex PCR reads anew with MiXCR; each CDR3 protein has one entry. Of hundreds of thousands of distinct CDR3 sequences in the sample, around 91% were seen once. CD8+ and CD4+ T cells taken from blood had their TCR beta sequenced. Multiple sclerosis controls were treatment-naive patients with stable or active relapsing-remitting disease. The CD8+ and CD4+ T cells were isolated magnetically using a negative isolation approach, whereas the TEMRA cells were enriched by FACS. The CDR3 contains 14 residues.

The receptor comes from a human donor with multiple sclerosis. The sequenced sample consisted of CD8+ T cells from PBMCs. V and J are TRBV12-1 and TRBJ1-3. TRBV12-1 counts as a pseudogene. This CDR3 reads CASSFPVQDNTIYF. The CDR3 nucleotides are TGTGCCAGCAGCTTTCCGGTGCAGGACAACACCATATATTTT.